These T cell receptor beta chains were read from a single sample in a study of radiotherapy plus CTLA-4 blockade in lung cancer. Here immunoSEQ multiplex PCR was the method, and the copy in TCRdb shows in-frame clones only, minus some. The sample has some 90,000 clones, approximately 83% seen once. The sample consisted of peripheral blood, taken from a patient treated with radiotherapy plus ipilimumab. The receptors come from a human donor with non-small cell lung cancer who had a partial response to radiotherapy plus ipilimumab. Each CDR3 is given with its conserved first and last residue. Each record gives: J gene, CDR3 length, clone size, D gene, V gene, CDR3 protein, CDR3 DNA. D genes are given only for firm matches. Some rows have no size entry. The others give once, few or many, or a class for an expanded clone.

TRBJ2-3 15 . TRBD2 TRBV28 CASRGASGNTDTQYF TGTGCCAGCAGGGGGGCTAGCGGGAACACAGATACGCAGTATTTT
TRBJ1-2 14 . TRBD1 TRBV28 CASSTGQGGYGYTF TGTGCCAGCAGTACGGGACAGGGAGGCTATGGCTACACCTTC
TRBJ2-5 14 . . TRBV19 CASSIGGTQETQYF TGTGCCAGTAGTATCGGTGGTACCCAAGAGACCCAGTACTTC
TRBJ1-4 15 few TRBD1 TRBV6-5 CASRDRGLVNEKLFF TGTGCCAGCAGGGACAGGGGGCTGGTTAATGAAAAACTGTTTTTT
TRBJ2-3 15 few TRBD2 TRBV27 CASSKPGRGTDTQYF TGTGCCAGCAGTAAGCCCGGGAGGGGCACAGATACGCAGTATTTT
TRBJ2-1 15 . TRBD1 TRBV6-5 CASRPQMTGGNEQFF TGTGCCAGCAGACCCCAGATGACAGGGGGCAATGAGCAGTTCTTC
TRBJ1-5 14 . . TRBV27 CASSLSRRNQPQHF TGTGCCAGCAGTTTATCGAGGCGCAATCAGCCCCAGCATTTT
TRBJ1-4 13 . . TRBV29-1 CSAGRGSGEKLFF TGCAGCGCGGGGAGGGGGAGTGGTGAAAAACTGTTTTTT
TRBJ2-1 16 . TRBD2 TRBV19 CASSILARLAGNEQFF TGTGCCAGTAGTATATTGGCCCGACTAGCGGGCAATGAGCAGTTCTTC
TRBJ2-1 17 . TRBD2 TRBV7-2 CASSLFGTSGRANEQFF TGTGCCAGCAGCTTGTTCGGGACTAGCGGGAGGGCCAATGAGCAGTTCTTC
TRBJ2-7 17 . TRBD1 TRBV7-9 CASTPPGQGTSSYEQYF TGTGCCAGCACCCCTCCGGGACAGGGTACCTCCTCCTACGAGCAGTACTTC
TRBJ2-7 14 . . TRBV28 CASSRLLVPYEQYF TGTGCCAGCAGCAGACTATTAGTCCCCTACGAGCAGTACTTC
TRBJ2-3 17 . TRBD1 TRBV4-1 CASSQDGGTGRADTQYF TGCGCCAGCAGCCAAGATGGTGGGACAGGACGGGCAGATACGCAGTATTTT
TRBJ2-2 15 . TRBD1 TRBV7-9 CASTLSGTETGELFF TGTGCCAGCACACTTTCGGGGACAGAGACCGGGGAGCTGTTTTTT
TRBJ2-7 16 . . TRBV5-5 CASSLEYGGISDEQYF TGTGCCAGCAGCTTGGAGTATGGCGGGATCTCTGACGAGCAGTACTTC
TRBJ2-7 12 . . TRBV2 CASTLELREQYF TGTGCCAGCACCTTGGAACTACGAGAGCAGTACTTC
TRBJ2-1 14 . TRBD2 TRBV10-1 CASRDSGSRNEQFF TGCGCCAGCAGGGATAGCGGGAGTCGAAATGAGCAGTTCTTC
TRBJ1-5 14 few . TRBV19 CASTGVGGNQPQHF TGTGCCAGTACAGGGGTTGGAGGCAATCAGCCCCAGCATTTT
TRBJ1-4 14 . . TRBV2 CASSLRTGNEKLFF TGTGCCAGCAGCCTAAGAACAGGGAATGAAAAACTGTTTTTT
TRBJ2-1 19 . TRBD2 TRBV5-5 CASSLLTSGRYSSYNEQFF TGTGCCAGCAGCTTACTGACTAGCGGGAGGTATAGCTCCTACAATGAGCAGTTCTTC
TRBJ1-5 15 once . TRBV5-1 CASSLGQGGNQPQHF TGCGCCAGCAGCTTGGGGCAGGGAGGAAATCAGCCCCAGCATTTT
TRBJ2-7 13 . TRBD2 TRBV6-4 CASSEGLAGEQYF TGTGCCAGCAGTGAAGGGCTAGCGGGAGAGCAGTACTTC
TRBJ2-1 15 . TRBD2 TRBV10-3 CAITRGLAGVNEQFF TGTGCCATCACCCGGGGACTAGCGGGAGTTAATGAGCAGTTCTTC
TRBJ2-7 13 . TRBD1 TRBV7-7 CASSFDRGAEQYF TGTGCTAGCAGTTTCGACAGGGGGGCCGAGCAGTACTTC
TRBJ2-5 17 . TRBD2 TRBV5-1 CASSLAAGGWRQETQYF TGCGCCAGCAGCTTGGCGGCGGGAGGATGGAGGCAAGAGACCCAGTACTTC
TRBJ1-1 16 . . TRBV9 CASSVGKGRMNTEAFF TGTGCCAGCAGCGTAGGAAAAGGGAGAATGAACACTGAAGCTTTCTTT
TRBJ2-7 11 . . TRBV29-1 CSVGGSIEQYF TGCAGCGTTGGAGGGAGTATCGAGCAGTACTTC
TRBJ1-5 15 few TRBD1 TRBV2 CASNRQGHSNQPQHF TGTGCCAGCAACCGACAGGGTCATAGCAATCAGCCCCAGCATTTT
TRBJ1-5 15 . TRBD1 TRBV27 CASSAGTGADQPQHF TGTGCCAGCAGTGCTGGGACAGGGGCCGATCAGCCCCAGCATTTT
TRBJ1-2 13 . . TRBV10-3 CAIKGTPDYGYTF TGTGCCATCAAAGGGACACCGGACTATGGCTACACCTTC
TRBJ1-3 15 . TRBD1 TRBV6-1 CASRGQGDAGNTIYF TGTGCCAGCAGAGGACAGGGAGACGCTGGAAACACCATATATTTT
TRBJ1-1 13 . . TRBV18 CASSPPGRTEAFF TGTGCCAGCTCACCACCGGGGAGAACTGAAGCTTTCTTT
TRBJ2-2 15 . . TRBV14 CASSQGFGRTGELFF TGTGCCAGCAGCCAAGGCTTCGGCAGGACCGGGGAGCTGTTTTTT
TRBJ1-1 14 . TRBD1 TRBV29-1 CSVVSLQGKHEAFF TGCAGCGTTGTATCGCTACAGGGGAAACATGAAGCTTTCTTT
TRBJ2-2 15 . . TRBV7-8 CASSLLGQNTGELFF TGTGCCAGCAGCTTATTGGGCCAGAACACCGGGGAGCTGTTTTTT
TRBJ1-2 14 . TRBD1 TRBV25-1 CASSGGQGGDGCTF TGTGCCAGCAGTGGGGGACAGGGCGGGGATGGCTGCACCTTC
TRBJ2-4 19 . . TRBV4-1 CASSQAKLEGRWNENIQYF TGCGCCAGCAGCCAAGCGAAGTTAGAGGGGAGGTGGAACGAAAACATTCAGTACTTC
TRBJ2-5 15 . . TRBV19 CASSIGGRTQETQYF TGTGCCAGTAGTATAGGAGGGAGGACCCAAGAGACCCAGTACTTC
TRBJ2-1 14 . . TRBV7-7 CASSFSQGSNEQFF TGTGCTAGCAGCTTCTCTCAGGGGTCCAATGAGCAGTTCTTC
TRBJ2-7 13 . . TRBV13 CASSLGHAVEQYF TGTGCCAGCAGCTTGGGGCATGCAGTAGAGCAGTACTTC